The 32 T cell receptor beta chains reported below all come from one sample, sequenced in a study of monozygotic twins with inflammatory bowel disease. TCRdb reprocessed the 5' RACE reads and stores each CDR3 protein as one record, lacking DNA. The sample totals approximately 380,000 distinct CDR3 sequences. The material sequenced was blood. The source of these receptors is a human donor with ulcerative colitis or Crohn's disease, or a healthy co-twin of an affected twin (not recorded which).

V is TRBV10-3 and J is TRBJ2-7. Germline V gene sequence: CDR1 ENHRY, CDR2 SYGVKD. The CDR3 spans 12 residues. The CDR3 is CAISEQNYEQYF.

The chain has TRBV11-1 and TRBJ1-6; TCRdb names TRBD1, which stays unverified in the absence of DNA. The germline V gene has CDR1 SGHAT and CDR2 FQDESV (reference sequence). This CDR3 spans 16 amino acids. The CDR3 is CASSLGGSLPGSPLHF.

J is TRBJ2-7 and V is TRBV7-2. CDR3 size: 14 residues. CDR1 and CDR2 from the germline V gene are SGHTA and FQGNSA. The CDR3 protein is CARRYGWSAYEQYF.

The chain is built from TRBV6-1 and TRBJ2-3; the D call from TCRdb, TRBD2, cannot be confirmed without DNA. The V gene's germline CDR1 is MNHNS and CDR2 SASEGT. The CDR3 extends over 16 amino acids. The CDR3 loop reads CASSKGTSKVADTQYF.

V is TRBV24-1 and J is TRBJ2-3; TCRdb lists TRBD1, though no DNA is available to test this call. The CDR3 length is 16 residues. Germline V lookup: CDR1 KGHDR, CDR2 SFDVKD. The CDR3 spells CATSDPGAKGPDTQYF.

This chain uses TRBV10-3 with TRBJ2-7; the D call from TCRdb, TRBD1, cannot be confirmed without DNA. CDR3 length: 14 residues. Germline CDR1 and CDR2: ENHRY and SYGVKD. The CDR3 reads CAISDPGQFYEQYF.

V usage is TRBV10-3 and J usage is TRBJ1-1. Germline V gene sequence: CDR1 ENHRY, CDR2 SYGVKD. The CDR3 runs 11 residues. The CDR3 protein is CAISESLRAFF.

The genes are TRBV29-1 and TRBJ2-5; TCRdb returns TRBD1, unconfirmable since there is no DNA. The CDR3 loop spans 12 amino acids. The germline V gene encodes CDR1 SQVTM and CDR2 ANQGSEA. CDR3 sequence: CSVLTGQETQYF.

The chain recombines TRBV11-2 with TRBJ1-2; TCRdb reports TRBD1, a call that lacks DNA to check it against. The CDR3 length is 18 residues. Germline CDR1 reads SGHAT; CDR2 reads FQNNGV. The CDR3 reads CASSLESWTISANYGYTF.

The chain combines TRBV12-3 or TRBV12-4 with TRBJ2-1. The CDR3 sequence is 16 residues long. The CDR3 is CASSLLRLTDYNEQFF.

This rearrangement joins TRBV12-3 or TRBV12-4 to TRBJ1-3. The CDR3 covers 15 residues. The CDR3 sequence is CASSLRGRSGNTIYF.

V gene TRBV4-1 combines with J gene TRBJ2-2. Germline V lookup: CDR1 MGHRA, CDR2 YSYEKL. The length of the CDR3 is 15 residues. The CDR3 reads CASSQVRTHSGELFF.

This rearrangement joins TRBV4-3 to TRBJ2-7; as DNA is missing, the TRBD1 call by TCRdb cannot be tested. CDR1 LGHNA and CDR2 YSLEER come from the germline V gene. The CDR3 length is 15 residues. CDR3 loop: CASSRDRSLPYEQYF.

The chain recombines TRBV5-1 with TRBJ1-1; TCRdb returns TRBD1, unconfirmable since there is no DNA. CDR1 is SGHRS and CDR2 is YFSETQ in the germline V gene. The CDR3 totals 13 residues. CDR3: CASSLEWGGEAFF. The full variable domain, in which reference TRBV5-1 and TRBJ1-1 provide the parts outside the CDR3, is KAGVTQTPRYLIKTRGQQVTLSCSPISGHRSVSWYQQTPGQGLQFLFEYFSETQRNKGNFPGRFSGRQFSNSRSEMNVSTLELGDSALYLCASSLEWGGEAFFGQGTRLTVV.

The V gene is TRBV4-1, the J gene TRBJ2-5; TCRdb names TRBD2, which stays unverified in the absence of DNA. Germline V lookup: CDR1 MGHRA, CDR2 YSYEKL. The CDR3 consists of 14 residues. This CDR3 reads CASSPDLREETRYF.

The rearrangement joins TRBV7-2 to TRBJ2-7; TCRdb lists TRBD1, though no DNA is available to test this call. There are 15 residues in the CDR3. In germline, CDR1 is SGHTA, CDR2 FQGNSA. The CDR3 sequence is CASSLGAGVSYEQYF.

The chain uses TRBV6-2 or TRBV6-3 and TRBJ1-1; TCRdb indicates TRBD1, and absent DNA this call remains unverified. The V gene's germline CDR1 is MNHEY and CDR2 SVGEGT. There are 12 residues in the CDR3. The CDR3 reads CASSRGSSEAFF.

The gene calls are TRBV5-1 and TRBJ2-5; TCRdb outputs TRBD1, but without DNA this stays unchecked. CDR3 length equals 13 residues. From germline, CDR1 is SGHRS and CDR2 YFSETQ. The CDR3 protein is CASSSYDSQTQYF.

The chain links TRBV4-1 to TRBJ2-7; the TCRdb call, TRBD2, lacks DNA for checking. Germline CDR1 and CDR2: MGHRA and YSYEKL. The CDR3 runs to 16 residues. CDR3 amino acids: CASSRTASGAFYEQYF.

The chain combines TRBV10-3 with TRBJ2-3; checking the TCRdb D call of TRBD1 is not possible without DNA. Germline V gene lookup returns CDR1 ENHRY and CDR2 SYGVKD. The CDR3 is made up of 14 amino acids. This chain's CDR3 is CAISDRGSTDTQYF.

The V and J genes are TRBV5-1 and TRBJ2-3; TCRdb designates TRBD1, a call that cannot be tested without DNA. CDR3 size: 16 residues. In germline, CDR1 is SGHRS, CDR2 YFSETQ. CDR3 protein: CASSLASLGVADTQYF.

The rearrangement links TRBV4-2 to TRBJ2-3; there is no DNA to check the TCRdb D call of TRBD2. CDR3 length: 16 residues. The V gene's germline CDR1 is LGHNA and CDR2 YNFKEQ. The CDR3 loop reads CASSQDSSGGADTQYF.

The chain is built from TRBV5-1 and TRBJ2-7; TCRdb's D call of TRBD2 is untestable without DNA. From germline, CDR1 is SGHRS and CDR2 YFSETQ. CDR3 size: 18 residues. This chain's CDR3 is CASSLSPISGAGPYEQYF.

The J gene is TRBJ2-1, the V gene TRBV7-2; TCRdb selects TRBD1, and the lack of DNA leaves this call unchecked. Germline-derived CDR1 and CDR2 are SGHTA and FQGNSA. The CDR3 has 15 amino acids. The CDR3: CASSLDRGTHNEQFF.

V is TRBV18 and J is TRBJ2-5. This CDR3 region has 11 residues. CDR1 and CDR2 (germline): KGHSH, LQKENI. This chain's CDR3 is CASSGRETQYF.

The chain uses TRBV2 and TRBJ1-5; TCRdb's D call of TRBD1 is untestable without DNA. The CDR3 totals 16 residues. Germline V gene data show CDR1 as SNHLY and CDR2 as FYNNEI. The CDR3 sequence: CASRNVQGKSNQPQHF.

The chain links TRBV20-1 to TRBJ1-4; TCRdb proposes TRBD1, but this gene call is untestable without DNA. The CDR3 contains 16 residues. The germline V gene has CDR1 DFQATT and CDR2 SNEGSKA (reference sequence). This CDR3 reads CSARGASVVQWEKLFF.

The chain joins TRBV28 to TRBJ2-7; with no DNA, the TCRdb D assignment of TRBD2 cannot be verified. This CDR3 is built from 17 residues. The germline V gene encodes CDR1 MDHEN and CDR2 SYDVKM. CDR3 loop: CASRETSGGPWVSEQYF. The full variable domain, in which reference TRBV28 and TRBJ2-7 provide the parts outside the CDR3, is DVKVTQSSRYLVKRTGEKVFLECVQDMDHENMFWYRQDPGLGLRLIYFSYDVKMKEKGDIPEGYSVSREKKERFSLILESASTNQTSMYLCASRETSGGPWVSEQYFGPGTRLTVT.

J is TRBJ2-6 and V is TRBV5-1; there is no DNA to check the TCRdb D call of TRBD1. Germline CDR1 reads SGHRS; CDR2 reads YFSETQ. The CDR3 contains 19 residues. The CDR3 loop reads CASSLAPQAPPSGANVLTF.

Here the CDR3 reads CASRGGVSNQPQHF. The rearrangement joins TRBV7-8 to TRBJ1-5; the D gene TCRdb calls, TRBD1, cannot be checked with no DNA. The CDR3 covers 14 residues. Germline V gene data show CDR1 as SGHVS and CDR2 as FQNEAQ.

The chain combines TRBV7-8 with TRBJ2-7; TCRdb picks TRBD1, but there is no DNA to check that call. This CDR3 is 15 amino acids long. Germline V CDR1 and CDR2: SGHVS, FQNEAQ. The CDR3 sequence is CASSLQGTGVYEQYF. Looking up the rest from reference TRBV7-8 and TRBJ2-7 gives the full variable domain: GAGVSQSPRYKVAKRGQDVALRCDPISGHVSLFWYQQALGQGPEFLTYFQNEAQLDKSGLPSDRFFAERPEGSVSTLKIQRTQQEDSAVYLCASSLQGTGVYEQYFGPGTRLTVT.

The CDR3: CASSLDLGTANSPLHF. V is TRBV5-1 and J is TRBJ1-6; with no DNA, the TCRdb D assignment of TRBD1 cannot be verified. Germline V gene data show CDR1 as SGHRS and CDR2 as YFSETQ. The CDR3 contains 16 residues.